The sequence of this T cell receptor (beta chain) was determined in a study of T cell responses to AZD1222 COVID-19 vaccine. In the case of this clone: The antigen remains undetermined.

Study-wide points: Baseline serostatus was positive in only a handful of AZD1222 recipients. An increase in Spike-specific TCR breadth and depth was observed after two AZD1222 doses.

Generated by immunoSEQ multiplex PCR, the TCRdb table keeps only in-frame clones and is missing some. Of 150,000 to 200,000 clones detected, approximately 90% appear once; the ten largest clones hold about 4.4%. CDR1 is SEHNR and CDR2 is FQNEAQ in the germline V gene (reference sequence). The CDR3 has 15 residues. V lost 2 bases, J lost 6 bases, and 8 bases stayed unmatched. Material: peripheral blood, obtained on day 0 of AZD1222 vaccination. The rearrangement joins TRBV7-9 to TRBJ2-7; 9 bases fit TRBD1. The receptor was derived from an adult in good health. This CDR3 reads CASSLNRDRVSEQYF. CDR3 in DNA: TGTGCCAGCAGCTTAAACCGGGACAGGGTAAGCGAGCAGTACTTC. Complete variable domain (other parts from reference TRBV7-9 and TRBJ2-7): DTGVSQNPRHKITKRGQNVTFRCDPISEHNRLYWYRQTLGQGPEFLTYFQNEAQLEKSRLLSDRFSAERPKGSFSTLEIQRTEQGDSAMYLCASSLNRDRVSEQYFGPGTRLTVT.